This TCR beta chain was captured in a study of beta chain features in type 1 diabetes. Turning to the study itself: Taken together, all samples contributed approximately 110 million examined sorted cells. Findings of the study overall: TCRB repertoires of naive, central memory and Treg cells appeared more similar among patients than among healthy donors. Type 1 diabetes patients had TCRB CDR3s that were shorter (moderately but significantly so) in all four CD4+ subsets.

Expressed TCRB transcripts were sequenced after all isolated RNA was converted to cDNA. The protocol was immunoSEQ multiplex PCR, while the TCRdb copy is restricted to in-frame clones and leaves out a portion. The repertoire consists of about 160,000 clones, with more than 60% occurring once and the leading ten covering about 0.089%. Every single donor gave one heparinised blood draw, and these averaged about 100 mL. About this clone itself: Its antigen is as yet unknown.

The material sequenced was naive CD4+ T cells from blood. The sequence was collected from a man aged 25 to 40 with type 1 diabetes.

CDR3 loop: CAWSVSRGYGYTF. DNA of the CDR3: TGTGCCTGGAGTGTATCACGGGGTTACGGCTACACCTTC. The gene calls are TRBV30 and TRBJ1-2; no definite D call. V was trimmed by 0 bases and J by 8 bases, leaving 13 bases between them. The germline V gene has CDR1 GTSNPN and CDR2 SVGIG (reference sequence). CDR3 length equals 13 residues. Full variable domain (outside the CDR3, taken from reference TRBV30 and TRBJ1-2): SQTIHQWPATLVQPVGSPLSLECTVEGTSNPNLYWYRQAAGRGLQLLFYSVGIGQISSEVPQNLSASRPQDRQFILSSKKLLLSDSGFYLCAWSVSRGYGYTFGSGTRLTVV.